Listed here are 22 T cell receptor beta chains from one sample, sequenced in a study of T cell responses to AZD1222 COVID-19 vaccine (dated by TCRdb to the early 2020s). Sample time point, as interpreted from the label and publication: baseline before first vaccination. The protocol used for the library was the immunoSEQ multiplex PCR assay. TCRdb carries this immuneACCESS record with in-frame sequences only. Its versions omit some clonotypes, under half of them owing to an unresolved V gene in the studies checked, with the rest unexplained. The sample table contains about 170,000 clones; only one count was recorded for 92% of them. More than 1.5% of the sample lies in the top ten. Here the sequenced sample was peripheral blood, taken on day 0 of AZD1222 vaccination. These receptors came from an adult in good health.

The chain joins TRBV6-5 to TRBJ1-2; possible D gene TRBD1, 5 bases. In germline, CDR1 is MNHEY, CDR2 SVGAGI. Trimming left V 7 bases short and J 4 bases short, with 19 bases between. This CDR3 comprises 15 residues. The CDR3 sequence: CASTPIPGLSYGYTF. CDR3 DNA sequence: TGTGCCAGCACTCCAATACCGGGACTATCCTATGGCTACACCTTC.

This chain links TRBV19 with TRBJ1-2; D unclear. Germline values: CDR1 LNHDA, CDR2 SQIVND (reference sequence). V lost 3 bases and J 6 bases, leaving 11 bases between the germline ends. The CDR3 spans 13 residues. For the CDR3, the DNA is TGTGCCAGTAGTATCACGGGTCTGGATGGCTACACCTTC. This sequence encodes CASSITGLDGYTF.

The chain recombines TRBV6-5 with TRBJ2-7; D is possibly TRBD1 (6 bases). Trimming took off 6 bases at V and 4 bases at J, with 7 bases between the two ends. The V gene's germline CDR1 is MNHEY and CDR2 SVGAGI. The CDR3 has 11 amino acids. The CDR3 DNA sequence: TGTGCCAGCAGACAGGGATACGAGCAGTACTTC. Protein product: CASRQGYEQYF.

CDR3 amino acids: CASTGGFIVGIGYTF. The CDR3 DNA follows: TGTGCCAGCACAGGGGGCTTTATCGTGGGAATTGGCTACACCTTC. This chain links TRBV6-5 with TRBJ1-2; 8 nucleotides match TRBD1. Germline V lookup: CDR1 MNHEY, CDR2 SVGAGI. The CDR3 spans 15 residues. With V trimmed by 7 bases and J by 7 bases, 14 bases remained unmatched.

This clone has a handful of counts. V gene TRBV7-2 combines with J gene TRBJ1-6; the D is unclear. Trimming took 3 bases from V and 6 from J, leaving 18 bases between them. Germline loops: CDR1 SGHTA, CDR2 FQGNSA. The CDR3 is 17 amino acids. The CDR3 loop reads CASSFRSIGWGNSPLHF. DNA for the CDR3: TGTGCCAGCAGCTTTAGAAGCATCGGGTGGGGTAATTCACCCCTCCACTTT.

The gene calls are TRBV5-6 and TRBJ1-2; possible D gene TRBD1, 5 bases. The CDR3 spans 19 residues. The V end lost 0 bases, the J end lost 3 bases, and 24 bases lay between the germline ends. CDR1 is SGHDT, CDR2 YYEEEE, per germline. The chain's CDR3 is CASSLASWGLLSYHYGYTF. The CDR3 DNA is TGTGCCAGCAGCTTGGCCTCTTGGGGCCTACTGTCTTATCACTATGGCTACACCTTC.

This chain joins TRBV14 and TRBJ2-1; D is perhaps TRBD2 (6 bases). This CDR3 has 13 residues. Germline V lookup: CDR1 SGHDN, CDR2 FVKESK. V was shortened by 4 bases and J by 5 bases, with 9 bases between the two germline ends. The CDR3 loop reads CASSLLADNEQFF. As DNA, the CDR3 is TGTGCCAGCAGCCTATTAGCGGACAATGAGCAGTTCTTC. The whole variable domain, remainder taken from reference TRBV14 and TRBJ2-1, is EAGVTQFPSHSVIEKGQTVTLRCDPISGHDNLYWYRRVMGKEIKFLLHFVKESKQDESGMPNNRFLAERTGGTYSTLKVQPAELEDSGVYFCASSLLADNEQFFGPGTRLTVL.

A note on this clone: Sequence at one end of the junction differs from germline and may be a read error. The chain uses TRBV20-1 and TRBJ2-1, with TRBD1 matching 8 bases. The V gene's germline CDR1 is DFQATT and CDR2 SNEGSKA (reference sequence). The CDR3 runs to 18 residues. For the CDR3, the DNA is TGCAGTGCTAGTCAGCAGGGGGCGCGGGGTCGCCTTTACACTGAGCAGTTCTTC. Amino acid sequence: CSASQQGARGRLYTEQFF.

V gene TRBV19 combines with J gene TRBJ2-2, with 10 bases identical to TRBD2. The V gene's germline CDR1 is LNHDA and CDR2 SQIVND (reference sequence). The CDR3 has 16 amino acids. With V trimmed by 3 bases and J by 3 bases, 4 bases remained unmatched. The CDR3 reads CASSMGLAGDTGELFF. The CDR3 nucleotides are TGTGCCAGTAGTATGGGGCTAGCGGGAGACACCGGGGAGCTGTTTTTT. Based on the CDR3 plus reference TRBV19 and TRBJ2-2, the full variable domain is DGGITQSPKYLFRKEGQNVTLSCEQNLNHDAMYWYRQDPGQGLRLIYYSQIVNDFQKGDIAEGYSVSREKKESFPLTVTSAQKNPTAFYLCASSMGLAGDTGELFFGEGSRLTVL.

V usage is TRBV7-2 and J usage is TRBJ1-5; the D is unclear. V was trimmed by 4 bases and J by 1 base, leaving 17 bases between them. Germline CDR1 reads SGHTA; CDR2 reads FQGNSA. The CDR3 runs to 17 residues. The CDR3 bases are TGTGCCAGCAGCTCCTCCGGAGGCGGTGGCAGCAATCAGCCCCAGCATTTT. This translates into CASSSSGGGGSNQPQHF.

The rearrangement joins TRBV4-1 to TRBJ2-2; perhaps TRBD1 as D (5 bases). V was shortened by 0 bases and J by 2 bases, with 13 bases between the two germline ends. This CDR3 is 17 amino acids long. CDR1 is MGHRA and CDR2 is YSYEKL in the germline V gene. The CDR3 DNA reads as TGCGCCAGCAGCCAAGATCGTCGGACACAAAACACCGGGGAGCTGTTTTTT. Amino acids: CASSQDRRTQNTGELFF.

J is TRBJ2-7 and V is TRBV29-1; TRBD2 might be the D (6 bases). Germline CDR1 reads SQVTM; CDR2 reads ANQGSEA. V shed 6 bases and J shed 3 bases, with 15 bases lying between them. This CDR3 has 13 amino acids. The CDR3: CSVIGGGSYEQYF. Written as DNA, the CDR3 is TGCAGCGTCATCGGGGGAGGAAGCTACGAGCAGTACTTC.

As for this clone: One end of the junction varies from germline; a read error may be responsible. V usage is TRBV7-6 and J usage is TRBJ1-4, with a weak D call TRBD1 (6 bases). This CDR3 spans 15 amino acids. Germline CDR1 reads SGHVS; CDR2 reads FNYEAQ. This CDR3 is CASSVAGGRNEKLFF. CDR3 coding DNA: TGTGCCAGCAGCGTAGCGGGGGGGCGTAATGAAAAACTGTTTTTT.

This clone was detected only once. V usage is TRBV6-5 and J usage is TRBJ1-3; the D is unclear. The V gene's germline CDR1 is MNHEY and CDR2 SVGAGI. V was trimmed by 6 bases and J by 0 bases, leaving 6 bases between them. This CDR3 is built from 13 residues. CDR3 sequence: CASRIDSGNTIYF. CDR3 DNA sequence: TGTGCCAGCAGGATTGACTCTGGAAACACCATATATTTT.

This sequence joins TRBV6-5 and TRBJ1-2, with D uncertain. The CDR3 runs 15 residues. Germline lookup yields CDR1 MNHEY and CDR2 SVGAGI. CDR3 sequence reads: CSSRVLDTTHYGYTF. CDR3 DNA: TGTTCCTCGCGGGTCCTTGACACCACTCATTATGGCTACACCTTC.

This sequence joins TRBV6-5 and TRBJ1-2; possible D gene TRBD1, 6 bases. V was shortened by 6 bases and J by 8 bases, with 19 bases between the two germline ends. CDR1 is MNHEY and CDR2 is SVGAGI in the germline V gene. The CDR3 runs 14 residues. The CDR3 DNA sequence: TGTGCCAGCAGGACTCCTGGACAGTTCAGGGGCTACACCTTC. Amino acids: CASRTPGQFRGYTF.

The CDR3 DNA reads as TGCGCCAGCAGCAAAAATGCCGGGACAGGTGCGGATACTTCACCCCTCCACTTT. This encodes CASSKNAGTGADTSPLHF. The rearrangement joins TRBV5-1 to TRBJ1-6, with 8 bases fitting TRBD1. With V trimmed by 4 bases and J by 9 bases, 18 bases remained unmatched. CDR1 is SGHRS, CDR2 YFSETQ, per germline. This CDR3 has 18 residues.

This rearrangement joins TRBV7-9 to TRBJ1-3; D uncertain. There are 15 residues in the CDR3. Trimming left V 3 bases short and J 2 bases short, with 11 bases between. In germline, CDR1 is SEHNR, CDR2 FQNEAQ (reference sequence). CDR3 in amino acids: CASSFSLGTGNTIYF. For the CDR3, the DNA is TGTGCCAGCAGCTTCAGTCTGGGAACTGGAAACACCATATATTTT.

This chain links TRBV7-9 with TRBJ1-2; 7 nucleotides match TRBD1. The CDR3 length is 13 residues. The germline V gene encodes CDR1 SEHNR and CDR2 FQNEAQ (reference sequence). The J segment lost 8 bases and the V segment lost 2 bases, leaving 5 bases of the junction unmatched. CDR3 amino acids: CASSLKGASGYTF. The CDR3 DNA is TGTGCCAGCAGCTTAAAGGGGGCCTCAGGCTACACCTTC.

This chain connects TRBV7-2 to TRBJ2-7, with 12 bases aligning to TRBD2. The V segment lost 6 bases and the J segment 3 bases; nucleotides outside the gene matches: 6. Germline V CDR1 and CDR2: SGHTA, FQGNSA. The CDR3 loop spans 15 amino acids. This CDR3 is CASSPPGLAGYEQYF. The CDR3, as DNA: TGTGCCAGCAGTCCTCCGGGACTAGCGGGCTACGAGCAGTACTTC.

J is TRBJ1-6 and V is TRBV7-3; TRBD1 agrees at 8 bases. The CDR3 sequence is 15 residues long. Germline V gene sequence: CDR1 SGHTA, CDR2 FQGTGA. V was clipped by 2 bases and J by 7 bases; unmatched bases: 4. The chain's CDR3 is CASSLRGQENSPLHF. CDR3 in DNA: TGTGCCAGCAGCTTACGGGGACAGGAAAATTCACCCCTCCACTTT.

Written as DNA, the CDR3 is TGTGCCAGCTCACCCCAAAGGGGGACCTCCTACAATGAGCAGTTCTTC. It specifies CASSPQRGTSYNEQFF. The genes are TRBV18 and TRBJ2-1; possible D gene TRBD1, 6 bases. Between the trimmed V and J ends, which lost 3 bases and 0 bases, there was a span of 12 bases. CDR1 and CDR2 (germline): KGHSH, LQKENI. CDR3 size: 16 residues.